A selection of T cell receptor beta chains follows, all from one sample in a study of CD8+CD57+ T cells in acquired aplastic anemia. TCRdb analysed the reads with MiXCR anew, one entry per CDR3 protein. This sample has about 240,000 distinct CDR3 sequences; around half occur once, and the top ten carry 7.8%. The source material was sorted CD4+, CD8+, or CD8+CD57+ T cells (not recorded which) from PBMCs. Receptor source: a human donor with aplastic anemia. The CDR3 runs from the conserved cysteine through the conserved F or W. Clone size is shown for a subset of rows, as once, few, many or a class of expanded clone.

j_call	clone_size	v_call	cdr3_aa
TRBJ2-1	many	TRBV20-1	CSARDTSGAYNEQFF
TRBJ1-6	many	TRBV5-6	CASRPSGENSPLHF
TRBJ2-3	many	TRBV19	CASSTWTSGGAETDTQYF
TRBJ2-1	many	TRBV9	CASSESQAGGYGSYNEQFF
TRBJ2-7	.	TRBV7-9	CASSLGAEQYF
.	.	TRBV20-1	CSARDLEPTYEQYF
TRBJ2-2	many	TRBV7-9	CASSRTSGWTGELFF
TRBJ1-2	.	TRBV10-2	CASSARTSNYGYTF
TRBJ1-6	once	TRBV5-1	CASSTGQGASNSPLHF
TRBJ2-7	few	TRBV7-9	CATSSGTGEQYF
TRBJ2-1	many	TRBV20-1	CSAPGGEQFF
TRBJ2-7	.	TRBV9	CASSLAGLASYEQYF
TRBJ1-2	.	TRBV19	CAYEPVGRGQSSGNYGYTF
TRBJ2-3	.	TRBV7-9	CASSLVVESTDTQYF
TRBJ2-7	.	TRBV30	CAWSLSPSDEQYF
TRBJ2-1	many	TRBV19	CASSIEIPRDEQFF